A selection of T cell receptor beta chains follows, all from one sample in a study of T cells in Graves' hyperthyroidism and ophthalmopathy. A single record per CDR3 protein comes from TCRdb applying MiXCR to the multiplex PCR reads. This sample has 750,000 to 900,000 distinct CDR3 sequences, with 38% found just once. The sample taken for sequencing was blood. These receptors were obtained from a man between 18 and 29 years old with Graves' hyperthyroidism. The CDR3 runs from the conserved cysteine through the conserved F or W. The order of the fields is V gene, D gene, J gene, clone size, CDR3 DNA, CDR3 protein. The D gene is left open where the match is weak. Not all rows give a size; the values are once, few, many and, for expanded clones, a class.

>TRBV4-1|TRBD1|TRBJ1-4|.
TGCGCCAGCAAAGGGACAGGGGTTGAAAAACTGTTTTTT
CASKGTGVEKLFF
>TRBV15|.|TRBJ1-5|many
TGTGCCACCAGCGCCCACGAAGCCGGGGGCAATCAGCCCCAGCATTTT
CATSAHEAGGNQPQHF
>TRBV5-5|.|TRBJ1-6|few
TGCGCCAGCAGCCAAGGGGTATCGGGGTCGAATTCACCCCTCCACTTT
CASSQGVSGSNSPLHF
>TRBV2|.|TRBJ2-5|once
TGTGCCAGCAGTTTTACCGGACTCCGGGCGTCAGAGACCCAGTACTTC
CASSFTGLRASETQYF
>TRBV5-6|TRBD1|TRBJ1-1|many
TGTGCCAGCAGCTTGGGGGACAGCATTGAAGCTTTCTTT
CASSLGDSIEAFF
>TRBV19|TRBD1|TRBJ1-5|many
TGTGCCAGTTCGGACAGGGTAGGGGGTCAGCCCCAGCATTTT
CASSDRVGGQPQHF
>TRBV19|.|TRBJ1-5|many
TGTGCCAGTAAGGGGGAGGGCCATCAGCCCCAGCATTTT
CASKGEGHQPQHF
>TRBV7-2|TRBD1|TRBJ2-2|.
TGTGCCAGCACCCCCCACGGGACAGGGAACACCGGGGAGCTGTTTTTT
CASTPHGTGNTGELFF
>TRBV4-2|.|TRBJ1-5|few
TGTGCCAGCAGCCAAGGAATCGGGGGCAATCAGCCCCAGCATTTT
CASSQGIGGNQPQHF
>TRBV2|.|TRBJ1-1|.
TGTGCCAGCACCGAGGACATCCCCGGGGGCACTGAAGCTTTCTTT
CASTEDIPGGTEAFF
>TRBV25-1|.|TRBJ1-1|.
TGTGCCAGCAGTGCCCTGGGACAAGAGAACACTGAAGCTTTCTTT
CASSALGQENTEAFF
>TRBV29-1|TRBD1|TRBJ1-2|.
TGCAGCTCCGCGACCATAACAGGGGCCGGTGGCTACACCTTC
CSSATITGAGGYTF
>TRBV10-3|TRBD2|TRBJ2-3|few
TGTGCCGTATCAAGGGAGGGAGATACGCAGTATTTT
CAVSREGDTQYF
>TRBV2|.|TRBJ2-5|.
TGTGCCAGCAGCCAAGAGGCGAGGGAAGAGACCCAGTACTTC
CASSQEAREETQYF
>TRBV9|.|TRBJ1-2|.
TGTGCCAGCAGCGTATCCTCGAATGACTATGGCTACACCTTC
CASSVSSNDYGYTF
>TRBV9|.|TRBJ1-1|.
TGTGCCAGCAGACGGGGAGATGGGACTGAAGCTTTCTTT
CASRRGDGTEAFF
>TRBV12-3/TRBV12-4|.|TRBJ2-5|.
TGTGTCAGCAGCACCGGGACTCCGTACCAAGAGACCCAGTACTTC
CVSSTGTPYQETQYF
>TRBV29-1|.|TRBJ1-1|many
TGCAGCGTTGAAGGTCTTGGGGGAGCTTTCTTT
CSVEGLGGAFF
>TRBV10-3|.|TRBJ1-1|few
TGTGCCACCACGGACAGCTTGAACACTGAAGCTTTCTTT
CATTDSLNTEAFF
>TRBV7-8|.|TRBJ2-7|few
TGTGCCAGCAGGACAGGGAGGTCCGGTTACGAGCAGTACTTC
CASRTGRSGYEQYF
>TRBV9|.|TRBJ1-1|many
TGTGCCAGCAGCCGACAGGACATGAACACTGAAGCTTTCTTT
CASSRQDMNTEAFF
>TRBV24-1|TRBD1|TRBJ1-1|many
TGTGCCACCAGTGGGAATACCGGGACAGGGGACACTGAAGCTTTCTTT
CATSGNTGTGDTEAFF
>TRBV5-5|TRBD1|TRBJ1-6|.
TGTGCCAGCAGCCCTGAAGGGGACAGGGGGGTTCACTCACCCCTCCACTTT
CASSPEGDRGVHSPLHF
>TRBV29-1|.|TRBJ2-5|many
TGCAGCGTTATGCCGCAGGGGGAGACCCAGTACTTC
CSVMPQGETQYF
>TRBV4-2|.|TRBJ2-6|once
TGTGCCAGCAGCCAGGAGGCCTCTGGGGCCAACGTCCTGACTTTC
CASSQEASGANVLTF
>TRBV9|TRBD2|TRBJ2-7|.
TGTGCCAGCAGTCCTGGGACTAGCGGGAGACACGAGCAGTACTTC
CASSPGTSGRHEQYF
>TRBV6-2/TRBV6-3|.|TRBJ1-2|few
TGTGCCAGCAGTTACTCGGAGGGAGCTAACTATGGCTACACCTTC
CASSYSEGANYGYTF
>TRBV7-2|.|TRBJ2-7|.
TGTGCCAGCAGCTTGAGGGGGGGCGCTGAGGGCGAGCAGTACTTC
CASSLRGGAEGEQYF
>TRBV29-1|.|TRBJ1-2|many
TGCAGCGCCGAAGGCCCAGGGACCTCCCTTGGCTACACCTTC
CSAEGPGTSLGYTF
>TRBV12-3/TRBV12-4|.|TRBJ1-4|.
TGTGCCAGCACCCTGGGTAGCGCAACTAATGAAAAACTGTTTTTT
CASTLGSATNEKLFF
>TRBV7-3|.|TRBJ1-1|few
TGTGCCAGCAGCTTATGGGGCTGGGACGGTGAAGCTTTCTTT
CASSLWGWDGEAFF
>TRBV10-2|.|TRBJ2-7|many
TGCGCCAGCACTCCGCCCAATTCCTACGAGCAGTACTTC
CASTPPNSYEQYF
>TRBV2|.|TRBJ1-5|many
TGTGCCAGCAACCGACCGGGCGGGGGGCGCAACAATCAGCCCCAGCATTTT
CASNRPGGGRNNQPQHF
>TRBV6-1|.|TRBJ1-5|once
TGTGCCAGCAACTCCAGGGCGATAAAGGGCAATCAGCCCCAGCATTTT
CASNSRAIKGNQPQHF
>TRBV9|.|TRBJ1-5|.
TGTGCCAGCAGCGGGGTGGCTCAGCCCCAGCATTTT
CASSGVAQPQHF
>TRBV20-1|.|TRBJ2-7|many
TGCAGTGCTAGTCACAGGGAGAGCGAGCAGTACTTC
CSASHRESEQYF
>TRBV25-1|.|TRBJ1-1|few
TGTGCCAGCAGAGACTGGGACACTGAAGCTTTCTTT
CASRDWDTEAFF
>TRBV2|TRBD1|TRBJ2-2|many
TGTGCCAGCACCCTAGGACAGGGACCCGGGGAGCTGTTTTTT
CASTLGQGPGELFF
>TRBV29-1|.|TRBJ2-6|once
TGCAGCGTTGTAGGACTGGCCAATGTCCTGACTTTC
CSVVGLANVLTF
>TRBV7-2|.|TRBJ2-7|.
TGTGCCAGCAGGCCTCCCGACAGAAACTACTACGAGCAGTACTTC
CASRPPDRNYYEQYF
>TRBV7-7|.|TRBJ2-5|many
TGTGCTAGCAGCTTAGTTCCCCAAGAGACCCAGTACTTC
CASSLVPQETQYF
>TRBV29-1|TRBD2|TRBJ2-7|many
TGCAGCGTTACTAGCGGGAGGTTGAGCGAGCAGTACTTC
CSVTSGRLSEQYF
>TRBV7-2|.|TRBJ2-7|many
TGTGCCAGCAGCCACACTAGGACCCGGGATCGGTACTTC
CASSHTRTRDRYF
>TRBV7-2|.|TRBJ1-2|.
TGTGCCAGCAGCTTAAAGTGGGATGGCTACACCTTC
CASSLKWDGYTF
>TRBV15|TRBD1|TRBJ1-6|many
TGTGCCACCAGCAAGGGACAGGGCGCTTCACCCCTCCACTTT
CATSKGQGASPLHF
>TRBV2|TRBD1|TRBJ1-5|once
TGTGCCAGCAGTTGGGACAGGGGGGTCAATCAGCCCCAGCATTTT
CASSWDRGVNQPQHF
>TRBV4-1|.|TRBJ1-5|few
TGCGCCAGCAGCCAACGCCGGAACAATCAGCCCCAGCATTTT
CASSQRRNNQPQHF
>TRBV19|.|TRBJ2-2|once
TGTGCCAGTAGTATAGATGATTGGGGGGACCGGGAGACCGGGGAGCTGTTTTTT
CASSIDDWGDRETGELFF
>TRBV6-5|.|TRBJ1-1|many
TGTGCCAGCAGCCTCAGGGATAACACTGAAGCTTTCTTT
CASSLRDNTEAFF
>TRBV5-1|.|TRBJ2-7|few
TGCGCCAGCAGCTTGTGGCCAGACTATCTTTACGAGCAGTACTTC
CASSLWPDYLYEQYF
>TRBV19|.|TRBJ1-6|many
TGTGCCAGTAGTATAGGAGGGAATTCACCCCTCCACTTT
CASSIGGNSPLHF
>TRBV7-9|.|TRBJ2-7|few
TGTGCCAGCAGCTTAGACGCAGGGGCCTACGAGCAGTACTTC
CASSLDAGAYEQYF
>TRBV19|.|TRBJ1-1|.
TGTGCCAGTAGCCGACAGGCAACCACGATGAACACTGAAGCTTTCTTT
CASSRQATTMNTEAFF
>TRBV29-1|.|TRBJ1-2|.
TGCAGCTCGATTACAGGCTCAGGAGGCTACACCTTC
CSSITGSGGYTF
>TRBV11-2|TRBD1|TRBJ1-4|few
TGTGCCAGCAGCCAAGACCCCGACAGGGGGCGAGGAGAAAAACTGTTTTTT
CASSQDPDRGRGEKLFF
>TRBV25-1|.|TRBJ1-1|many
TGTGCCAGCAGTGAAGGAATGGGGACTGAAGCTTTCTTT
CASSEGMGTEAFF
>TRBV10-2|.|TRBJ2-5|many
TGCGCCAGCAGTGAGTCGAAGGTGGCAGTCCAAGAGACCCAGTACTTC
CASSESKVAVQETQYF
>TRBV25-1|TRBD2|TRBJ2-7|once
TGTGCCAGCGGCCTACTAGCGGGAATCTCTGCCTACGAGCAGTACTTC
CASGLLAGISAYEQYF
>TRBV7-2|.|TRBJ2-6|.
TGTGCCAGCAGCCCAGCTGCGGGGTCCTACGTCCTGACTTTC
CASSPAAGSYVLTF